The 19 T cell receptor beta chains given below trace back to one sample, sequenced in a study of cytomegalovirus exposure and HLA in healthy donors. Primers: 60 Vbeta forward and 13 Jbeta reverse. The table came from immunoSEQ multiplex PCR; TCRdb's copy has only in-frame clones and leaves some out. The table has 95,000 to 110,000 clones, roughly three quarters seen once; the top ten hold approximately 1.9%. Material for sequencing was PBMCs. The receptors originated from a woman aged 40 to 50 in good health and CMV-seronegative.

The chain combines TRBV28 with TRBJ2-5; tentative D call: TRBD2 (5 bases). This CDR3 spans 15 amino acids. In germline, CDR1 is MDHEN, CDR2 SYDVKM. V was cut by 1 base and J by 3 bases, with 12 bases left in between. CDR3 amino acids: CASSLSLAGKETQYF. In DNA, the CDR3 is TGTGCCAGCAGTTTATCGCTAGCAGGCAAAGAGACCCAGTACTTC.

The gene calls are TRBV4-1 and TRBJ2-3, with 7 positions matching TRBD2. V gave up 2 bases and J gave up 2 bases; unmatched junction bases: 16. The CDR3 consists of 19 residues. The V gene's germline CDR1 is MGHRA and CDR2 YSYEKL. CDR3 nucleotide sequence: TGCGCCAGCAGCCAAATGTCTTTGGGACTACGAAGAGACACAGATACGCAGTATTTT. Translated: CASSQMSLGLRRDTDTQYF.

To note about this clone: An end of the junction differs from the germline gene, which may be a read error. CDR3 coding DNA: TGTTCCAGCAGCTTAAAGCCGCTAGCGGGAGTGCAGACCTACGAGCAGTACTTC. This gives the protein CSSSLKPLAGVQTYEQYF. The rearrangement links TRBV7-9 to TRBJ2-7, with 10 bases identical to TRBD2. CDR1 SEHNR and CDR2 FQNEAQ come from the germline V gene (reference sequence). The CDR3 runs to 18 residues.

This chain joins TRBV25-1 and TRBJ1-6; TRBD1 aligns across 8 bases. Trimming at V came to 1 base and at J to 9 bases, leaving 5 bases not matched to a gene. Germline V gives CDR1 MGHDK, CDR2 SYGVNS. The CDR3 length is 15 residues. Here the CDR3 DNA reads TGTGCCAGCAGTGAATCGGGACAGGCCGGTTCACCCCTCCACTTT. This translates into CASSESGQAGSPLHF.

The V call is TRBV28, the J call TRBJ1-2; 8 bases match TRBD1. The CDR3 is made up of 16 amino acids. The germline V gene has CDR1 MDHEN and CDR2 SYDVKM. J was trimmed by 4 bases and V by 6 bases; bases with no gene match: 13. As DNA, the CDR3 is TGTGCCAGCAGCCAGGACAGGGTCCCCCATATCTATGGCTACACCTTC. Protein: CASSQDRVPHIYGYTF.

The J gene is TRBJ2-5, the V gene TRBV19, with a weak D call TRBD1 (6 bases). CDR3 size: 14 residues. V was trimmed by 4 bases and J by 1 base, leaving 10 bases between them. CDR1 is LNHDA, CDR2 SQIVND, per germline (reference sequence). The CDR3, as DNA: TGTGCCAGTAGTACCTGGACAGCCCAAGAGACCCAGTACTTC. This codes for CASSTWTAQETQYF.

The chain is built from TRBV6-1 and TRBJ1-2, with a weak D call TRBD1 (6 bases). This CDR3 contains 13 residues. The V end was cut by 7 bases, the J end by 4 bases, with 13 bases between. Germline V CDR1 and CDR2: MNHNS, SASEGT. CDR3 DNA sequence: TGTGCCAGCACCTGGACAGAGGCCTATGGCTACACCTTC. Its protein product is CASTWTEAYGYTF.

The chain has TRBV29-1 and TRBJ2-3, with TRBD2 matching over 8 bases. The CDR3 has 15 amino acids. V shed 4 bases and J 2 bases; nucleotides not matched to a gene: 8. Germline assignment: CDR1 SQVTM and CDR2 ANQGSEA. CDR3 loop: CSVGFSGALTDTQYF. The CDR3 DNA reads TGCAGCGTTGGTTTTAGCGGGGCCCTCACAGATACGCAGTATTTT.

V is TRBV6-5 and J is TRBJ1-4, with D possibly TRBD1 on 6 matching bases. The CDR3 sequence is 15 residues long. CDR1 and CDR2 (germline): MNHEY, SVGAGI. Deletions cut 0 bases from V and 7 bases from J, with 12 bases between. The CDR3 protein is CASSYSTGHSEKLFF. As DNA, the CDR3 is TGTGCCAGCAGTTACTCGACGGGACATAGTGAAAAACTGTTTTTT.

The V gene is TRBV19, the J gene TRBJ2-7; D is uncertain. V was clipped by 3 bases and J by 0 bases, with 9 bases between them. CDR3 length: 14 residues. CDR1 and CDR2 from the germline V gene are LNHDA and SQIVND (reference sequence). The CDR3: CASSMRFPSYEQYF. The CDR3 DNA follows: TGTGCCAGTAGTATGAGGTTCCCCTCCTACGAGCAGTACTTC.

The chain combines TRBV14 with TRBJ2-1; no firm D call. The CDR3 spans 14 residues. Germline values: CDR1 SGHDN, CDR2 FVKESK. The germline V and J ends were trimmed by 2 bases and 9 bases, with 14 bases remaining between them. CDR3 amino acids: CASSQSLRVGEQFF. The CDR3 DNA reads TGTGCCAGCAGCCAATCCCTCCGGGTTGGTGAGCAGTTCTTC.

V and J are TRBV6-4 and TRBJ2-3; D might be TRBD1 (6 bases). The ends were cut back, 4 bases at V and 4 bases at J, with 18 bases in the middle. Looked up from germline, CDR1 is MRHNA and CDR2 is SNTAGT. There are 16 residues in the CDR3. The DNA for the CDR3 is TGTGCCAGCAGTGCCTCCGGGACATCGGGCGCAGATACGCAGTATTTT. Its translation: CASSASGTSGADTQYF.

The chain couples TRBV28 to TRBJ1-3; the D is unclear. This CDR3 spans 14 amino acids. CDR1 is MDHEN and CDR2 is SYDVKM in the germline V gene. V was pared by 3 bases and J by 0 bases, with 6 bases between. CDR3 in amino acids: CASSFRVSGNTIYF. Here the CDR3 DNA reads TGTGCCAGCAGTTTCCGGGTCTCTGGAAACACCATATATTTT.

The V and J genes are TRBV7-2 and TRBJ1-4; 11 nucleotides agree with TRBD1. Germline loops: CDR1 SGHTA, CDR2 FQGNSA. This CDR3 is built from 14 residues. J lost 7 bases, V lost 5 bases, and 3 bases had no gene match. The chain's CDR3 is CASSQGQGGEKLFF. The CDR3 DNA is TGTGCCAGCAGCCAGGGACAGGGGGGTGAAAAACTGTTTTTT.

Within the sample, this clone is medium-sized. The genes are TRBV4-3 and TRBJ2-6; 7 bases match TRBD2. Looked up from germline, CDR1 is LGHNA and CDR2 is YSLEER. Unmatched junction bases numbered 1, after V lost 0 bases and J lost 2 bases. The CDR3 is 16 residues long. CDR3 sequence reads: CASSQERETGANVLTF. DNA for the CDR3: TGCGCCAGCAGCCAAGAGCGGGAGACTGGGGCCAACGTCCTGACTTTC.

J is TRBJ1-3 and V is TRBV28; the D is unclear. CDR3 length equals 15 residues. Trimming removed 2 bases from V and 4 bases from J, with 12 bases in between. Germline V gene lookup returns CDR1 MDHEN and CDR2 SYDVKM. This chain's CDR3 is CASSLPPSGGNTIYF. The CDR3, as DNA: TGTGCCAGCAGTTTACCCCCCTCGGGGGGAAACACCATATATTTT.

This clone was seen once. The chain uses TRBV28 and TRBJ1-1; D unresolved. Trimming cost V 6 bases and J 7 bases, with 12 bases left between them. CDR1 and CDR2 (germline): MDHEN, SYDVKM. The CDR3 has 12 residues. This CDR3 is CASREGFGEAFF. The DNA for the CDR3 is TGTGCCAGCAGAGAGGGTTTTGGTGAAGCTTTCTTT. The whole variable domain, filled in from reference TRBV28 and TRBJ1-1, reads DVKVTQSSRYLVKRTGEKVFLECVQDMDHENMFWYRQDPGLGLRLIYFSYDVKMKEKGDIPEGYSVSREKKERFSLILESASTNQTSMYLCASREGFGEAFFGQGTRLTVV.

The CDR3 is CASSQGVGRNYNEQFF. DNA of the CDR3: TGCGCCAGCAGCCAAGGAGTCGGGAGGAACTACAATGAGCAGTTCTTC. V usage is TRBV4-3 and J usage is TRBJ2-1; 7 nucleotides match TRBD2. Trimming cost V 1 base and J 3 bases; bases outside gene matches: 6. The CDR3 totals 16 residues. Per the germline V gene, CDR1 is LGHNA and CDR2 is YSLEER.

The CDR3, as DNA: TGTGCCAGCAGTCGGGGACTTTCCGCTGGAAACACCATATATTTT. Translation: CASSRGLSAGNTIYF. The gene calls are TRBV6-5 and TRBJ1-3; weak D call: TRBD1 (5 bases). With 5 bases removed from V and 2 bases from J, the gap between germline ends came to 13 bases. This CDR3 region has 15 residues. Germline V gene sequence: CDR1 MNHEY, CDR2 SVGAGI.